These 8 T cell receptor beta chains were sequenced from one sample in a study of blood T cell repertoires in COVID-19. Profiled with immunoSEQ multiplex PCR; TCRdb holds only in-frame clones, not every one. The repertoire consists of some 190,000 clones, with 88% occurring once and the leading ten covering 1.6%. Sequenced input: peripheral blood. The receptors originated from a man between 18 and 35 years old with active or convalescent COVID-19.

This clone is a singleton in its sample. The chain recombines TRBV5-4 with TRBJ1-1; D perhaps matches TRBD1 (6 bases). Germline lookup yields CDR1 SGHNT and CDR2 YYREEE (reference sequence). V was clipped by 5 bases and J by 1 base, with 12 bases between them. This CDR3 is 14 amino acids long. CDR3 DNA: TGTGCCAGCAGGGGGCTACAGGGGAACACTGAAGCTTTCTTT. Translating it yields CASRGLQGNTEAFF.

This chain connects TRBV10-3 to TRBJ2-1; a weak D match, TRBD2 (5 bases). Per the germline V gene, CDR1 is ENHRY and CDR2 is SYGVKD. Trimming pared 0 bases from V and 7 bases from J, leaving 10 bases between. The CDR3 is 14 amino acids. CDR3 in amino acids: CAISESNRGNEQFF. The CDR3 coding sequence is TGTGCCATCAGTGAGTCGAATCGCGGGAATGAGCAGTTCTTC.

V usage is TRBV9 and J usage is TRBJ2-7; 7 nucleotides agree with TRBD1. This CDR3 spans 15 amino acids. V shed 3 bases, J shed 0 bases, and the junction held 6 bases outside the gene matches. In germline, CDR1 is SGDLS, CDR2 YYNGEE. CDR3 nucleotides: TGTGCCAGCAGCGGACTACAGGGGAACTCCTACGAGCAGTACTTC. It is translated as CASSGLQGNSYEQYF.

The sample holds a few counts of this clone. V usage is TRBV12-3 or TRBV12-4 and J usage is TRBJ1-2, with a tentative D call TRBD1 (5 bases). V shed 6 bases and J shed 2 bases, with 10 bases lying between them. The CDR3 extends over 13 amino acids. CDR3 bases: TGTGCCAGCAGCGAAGGACAAAACTATGGCTACACCTTC. Translation: CASSEGQNYGYTF.

The chain carries TRBV18 and TRBJ1-1; D possibly corresponds to TRBD1 (5 bases). The V gene lost 2 bases and the J gene lost 3 bases, with 13 bases spanning the gap. From germline, CDR1 is KGHSH and CDR2 LQKENI. The CDR3 runs 15 residues. The CDR3 bases are TGTGCCAGCTCACCAGTCGGGGGTTTTGACACTGAAGCTTTCTTT. Protein: CASSPVGGFDTEAFF. Full variable domain (remainder filled in from reference TRBV18 and TRBJ1-1): NAGVMQNPRHLVRRRGQEARLRCSPMKGHSHVYWYRQLPEEGLKFMVYLQKENIIDESGMPKERFSAEFPKEGPSILRIQQVVRGDSAAYFCASSPVGGFDTEAFFGQGTRLTVV.

This clone was seen a few times. The chain recombines TRBV4-3 with TRBJ2-3; 9 nucleotides line up with TRBD2. V dropped 1 base and J dropped 4; count of bases not matched to a gene: 9. Germline V lookup: CDR1 LGHNA, CDR2 YSLEER. The CDR3 has 17 residues. The CDR3 sequence: CASSQVVFSGSPDTQYF. CDR3 DNA sequence: TGCGCCAGCAGCCAAGTCGTATTTAGCGGGAGCCCAGATACGCAGTATTTT.

The V gene is TRBV5-1, the J gene TRBJ1-6; 11 bases match TRBD1. The CDR3 totals 15 residues. Germline CDR1 and CDR2: SGHRS and YFSETQ. The ends lost 4 bases at V and 9 bases at J; junction bases unmatched: 6. This CDR3 reads CASSIGQGASSPLHF. CDR3 nucleotide sequence: TGCGCCAGCAGCATAGGACAGGGGGCTAGTTCACCCCTCCACTTT.

This clone was found many times. The V call is TRBV2, the J call TRBJ1-2, with 7 bases identical to TRBD1. The CDR3 spans 14 residues. Trimming cost V 5 bases and J 8 bases; bases outside gene matches: 11. Germline V gene data show CDR1 as SNHLY and CDR2 as FYNNEI. The CDR3 here is CASSLRGGRFGYTF. CDR3 nucleotides: TGTGCCAGCAGTTTACGAGGGGGCCGGTTCGGCTACACCTTC.